This T cell receptor (beta chain) was recorded in a study of blood T cell repertoires in COVID-19. Study overall: The samples span acute and convalescent COVID-19 from the United States, Italy and Spain. Sample material is recorded as cDNA or gDNA derived from T cells, B-cell-depleted T cells, or PBMCs.

In the authors' methods: Amplification of reference gene primers was used by the study to estimate nucleated cell counts. Profiled with immunoSEQ multiplex PCR; TCRdb holds only in-frame clones, not every one. D and trimming come from the DNA, and the V and J calls and clone size come from that table. The sample comprises about 190,000 clones, approximately 82% of which are singletons, and less than 3% rests with the top ten. V was shortened by 1 base and J by 0 bases, with 9 bases between the two germline ends. Per the germline V gene, CDR1 is LNHDA and CDR2 is SQIVND (reference sequence). This CDR3 has 16 amino acids.

The sample consisted of peripheral blood. The chain couples TRBV19 to TRBJ2-2; possibly TRBD2 for D (7 bases). The receptor was isolated from a man aged 50-60 years with active or convalescent COVID-19. The CDR3 bases are TGTGCCAGTAGTATAGTGGGGGGGCCGAACACCGGGGAGCTGTTTTTT. Translating gives CASSIVGGPNTGELFF.